Each of the 21 T cell receptor beta chains below was sequenced from the same sample in a study of molecular identifiers for immune sequencing clone quantification. TCRdb re-called the PCR reads with MiXCR, one entry per CDR3 protein. Of approximately 590,000 distinct CDR3 sequences in the sample, about 25% were seen once. Sequenced: naive CD8+ T cells from blood, with Jurkat cell RNA spiked in. Subset of the sample: FACS-sorted CD8+CD4-CCR7+CD45RA+ naive T cells. The receptors originated from a human donor in good health. Some libraries in this study had Jurkat cell RNA spiked in.

This clonotype was counted ten times or more. The V and J genes are TRBV4-1 and TRBJ1-5; no clear D. The germline gives CDR1 MGHRA, CDR2 YSYEKL. The CDR3 is 17 amino acids. Trimming left V 0 bases short and J 2 bases short, with 14 bases between. The CDR3 nucleotides are TGCGCCAGCAGCCAAGATCAATGGGTCAACGGCAATCAGCCCCAGCATTTT. Amino acids: CASSQDQWVNGNQPQHF.

This clonotype turned up a few times. V is TRBV7-9 and J is TRBJ1-2; D is unresolved. Germline CDR1 reads SEHNR; CDR2 reads FQNEAQ (reference sequence). The germline V and J ends were trimmed by 6 bases and 7 bases, with 12 bases remaining between them. The CDR3 length is 12 residues. CDR3 loop: CASSLLDGGYTF. The CDR3 coding sequence is TGTGCCAGCAGTCTTCTTGATGGTGGCTACACCTTC.

V is TRBV5-8 and J is TRBJ2-7; TRBD2 aligns across 9 bases. Germline lookup yields CDR1 SGHTS and CDR2 YDEGEE. There are 13 residues in the CDR3. V trimming: 5 bases; J trimming: 4 bases; junction bases outside the gene matches: 4. This CDR3 is CASRGLANYEQYF. The CDR3 nucleotides are TGTGCCAGCAGAGGACTAGCGAATTACGAGCAGTACTTC.

Ten or more counts support this clonotype. The rearrangement joins TRBV6-2 or TRBV6-3 to TRBJ1-5, with a tentative D call TRBD1 (6 bases). Germline assignment: CDR1 MNHEY and CDR2 SVGEGT. Trimming removed 5 bases from V and 3 bases from J, with 11 bases in between. The CDR3 has 14 amino acids. This chain's CDR3 is CASSNAGVNQPQHF. In nucleotides, the CDR3 is TGTGCCAGCAGTAATGCAGGGGTCAATCAGCCCCAGCATTTT.

In the case of this clonotype: Mismatch with germline at one junction end may stem from a read error. The CDR3: CASRGREIETGELVF. CDR3 nucleotide sequence: TGTGCCAGCAGGGGCCGGGAGATTGAAACCGGGGAGCTGGTTTTT. The gene calls are TRBV27 and TRBJ2-2, with D possibly matching TRBD2 (6 bases). The CDR3 contains 15 residues. Germline CDR1 MNHEY, CDR2 SMNVEV (reference sequence).

Many counts were recorded for this clonotype. The chain joins TRBV6-1 to TRBJ1-1, with TRBD1 as a possible D gene (6 bases). Trimming pared 0 bases from V and 6 bases from J, leaving 17 bases between. The CDR3 runs 16 residues. Germline CDR1 and CDR2: MNHNS and SASEGT. CDR3 nucleotide sequence: TGTGCCAGCAGTGAAGCGGGGGCAGGGTTCGGGGCTGAAGCTTTCTTT. Translation: CASSEAGAGFGAEAFF.

This clonotype was counted a single time. A much larger clone lies one base from this, so it may be a read error. The rearrangement uses TRBV7-3 and TRBJ1-1; D gene unclear. This CDR3 has 14 amino acids. CDR1 is SGHTA and CDR2 is FQGTGA in the germline V gene. CDR3 nucleotides: TGTACCAGCAGCTTAGGGCCAGAGAACACTGAAGCTTTCTTT. Translated: CTSSLGPENTEAFF.

J is TRBJ2-1 and V is TRBV12-3 or TRBV12-4; D is ambiguous. V lost 5 bases and J lost 12, with 11 bases in between. The CDR3 is made up of 11 amino acids. The CDR3 bases are TGTGCCAGCAGTCCCGGCCCCGGGCAGTTCTTC. This translates into CASSPGPGQFF.

V gene TRBV12-3 or TRBV12-4 combines with J gene TRBJ2-3; 7 nucleotides align to TRBD1. The CDR3 contains 16 residues. The V segment lost 5 bases and the J segment 0 bases; nucleotides outside the gene matches: 8. CDR3 loop: CASSLPGGGSTDTQYF. Here the CDR3 DNA reads TGTGCCAGCAGTCTTCCAGGGGGTGGTAGCACAGATACGCAGTATTTT.

CDR3 amino acids: CSAYPQSGVLSYEQYF. CDR3 coding DNA: TGCAGTGCTTACCCCCAGAGCGGGGTTCTCTCCTACGAGCAGTACTTC. The gene calls are TRBV20-1 and TRBJ2-7; 7 bases map to TRBD2. Trimming cost V 5 bases and J 0 bases; bases outside gene matches: 13. Germline V lookup: CDR1 DFQATT, CDR2 SNEGSKA (reference sequence). The CDR3 loop spans 16 amino acids.

The gene calls are TRBV4-1 and TRBJ1-1; no clear D gene. Between the trimmed V and J ends, which lost 2 bases and 1 base, there was a span of 8 bases. CDR1 MGHRA and CDR2 YSYEKL come from the germline V gene. This CDR3 has 14 amino acids. CDR3 region: CASSQTGPNTEAFF. Here the CDR3 DNA reads TGCGCCAGCAGCCAAACCGGGCCGAACACTGAAGCTTTCTTT.

This clonotype has a count of ten or more. The chain couples TRBV12-3 or TRBV12-4 to TRBJ2-7; unclear D gene. Trimming removed 5 bases at V and 4 bases at J, with 9 bases between. The CDR3 has 12 residues. CDR3 coding DNA: TGTGCCAGCAGTATCGACCGGTACGAGCAGTACTTC. As protein: CASSIDRYEQYF.

This chain joins TRBV6-5 and TRBJ2-1; D may be TRBD1 or TRBD2 (5 bases each). Germline CDR1 is MNHEY and CDR2 is SVGAGI. Trimming took 2 bases from V and 9 from J, leaving 11 bases between them. The CDR3 extends over 13 amino acids. The CDR3 DNA follows: TGTGCCAGCAGTTACGGACGGGGCGGTGAGCAGTTCTTC. Translated: CASSYGRGGEQFF.

CDR3 sequence (DNA): TGTGCCAGCAGTTACGGCCCTAGCGGGATCACCGGGGAGCTGTTTTTT. Translation gives CASSYGPSGITGELFF. The chain links TRBV6-2 or TRBV6-3 to TRBJ2-2; 9 bases line up with TRBD2. Trimming took 2 bases from V and 4 from J; bases not matched to a gene: 5. CDR1 is MNHEY and CDR2 is SVGEGT in the germline V gene. This CDR3 region has 16 residues.

The J gene is TRBJ2-5, the V gene TRBV15; possible D gene TRBD1, 5 bases. In germline, CDR1 is LNHNV, CDR2 YYDKDF (reference sequence). Trimming removed 0 bases at V and 5 bases at J, with 19 bases between. CDR3 length: 17 amino acids. As DNA, the CDR3 is TGTGCCACCAGCAGAGATCTAAGTCTTGGGGCAGATGAGACCCAGTACTTC. Residues: CATSRDLSLGADETQYF.

This chain connects TRBV9 to TRBJ1-2; 12 nucleotides line up with TRBD1. Germline V gene data show CDR1 as SGDLS and CDR2 as YYNGEE. The trim removed 4 bases at V and 5 bases at J, leaving 6 bases unmatched. This CDR3 region has 15 residues. CDR3 sequence reads: CASSPGQGAQYGYTF. The CDR3 DNA is TGTGCCAGCAGCCCGGGACAGGGGGCGCAGTATGGCTACACCTTC.

About this clonotype: Possible read error: a much larger clone is one base away. The CDR3 sequence is CASSQGVLEKLFF. DNA for the CDR3: TGCGCCAGCAGCCAAGGGGTCCTCGAAAAACTGTTTTTT. This chain joins TRBV4-1 and TRBJ1-4; D not certain. V gave up 1 base and J gave up 8 bases, with 8 bases separating them. From germline, CDR1 is MGHRA and CDR2 YSYEKL. CDR3 size: 13 residues.

V gene TRBV5-3 combines with J gene TRBJ1-1, with 9 bases lining up with TRBD1. TRBV5-3 belongs to the ORF category, with a function that is uncertain. CDR3 size: 16 residues. V was pared by 8 bases and J by 10 bases, with 21 bases of the junction left unmatched. The CDR3 loop reads CASSVTLTGGLGGAFF. The CDR3 coding sequence is TGTGCCAGCAGCGTCACTCTAACAGGGGGCCTCGGTGGAGCTTTCTTT.

There are a few counts of this clonotype. The chain couples TRBV27 to TRBJ2-7; 8 bases align to TRBD2. Germline V gene data show CDR1 as MNHEY and CDR2 as SMNVEV (reference sequence). This CDR3 has 13 amino acids. The ends lost 0 bases at V and 5 bases at J; junction bases unmatched: 0. CDR3 residues: CASSLSSGDEQYF. CDR3 nucleotides: TGTGCCAGCAGTTTATCTAGCGGGGACGAGCAGTACTTC.

The gene calls are TRBV5-6 and TRBJ2-7, with TRBD1 identical over 8 bases. The CDR3 covers 13 residues. Germline CDR1 reads SGHDT; CDR2 reads YYEEEE. Losses at the gene ends were 3 bases for V and 6 bases for J; bases not matched to a gene: 5. DNA for the CDR3: TGTGCCAGCAGCTCAGGGGGCAGAGGCGAGCAGTACTTC. Its translation: CASSSGGRGEQYF.

The J gene is TRBJ1-2, the V gene TRBV7-9, with D possibly matching TRBD1 (6 bases). The ends were cut back, 3 bases at V and 4 bases at J, with 15 bases in the middle. The CDR3 runs to 15 residues. Germline values: CDR1 SEHNR, CDR2 FQNEAQ (reference sequence). The CDR3 sequence: CASSFQTGSPYGYTF. CDR3 DNA sequence: TGTGCCAGCAGCTTTCAAACAGGGTCCCCCTATGGCTACACCTTC.